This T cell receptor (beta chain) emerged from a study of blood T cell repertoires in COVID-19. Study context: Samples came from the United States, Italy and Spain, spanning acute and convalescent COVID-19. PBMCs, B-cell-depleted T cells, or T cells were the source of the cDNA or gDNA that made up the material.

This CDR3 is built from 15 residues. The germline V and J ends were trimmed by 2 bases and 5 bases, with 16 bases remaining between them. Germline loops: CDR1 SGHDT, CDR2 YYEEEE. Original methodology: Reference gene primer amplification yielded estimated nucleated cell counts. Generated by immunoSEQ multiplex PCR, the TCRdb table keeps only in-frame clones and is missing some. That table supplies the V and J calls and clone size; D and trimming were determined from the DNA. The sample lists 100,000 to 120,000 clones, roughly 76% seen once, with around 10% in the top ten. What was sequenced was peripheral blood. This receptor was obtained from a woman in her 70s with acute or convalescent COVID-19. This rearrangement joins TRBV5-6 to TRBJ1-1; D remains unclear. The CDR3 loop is CASSFLFLSYTEAFF. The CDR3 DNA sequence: TGTGCCAGCAGCTTTCTTTTTCTCTCGTATACTGAAGCTTTCTTT.